This section outlines one T cell receptor beta chain sequence together with its context. Antigen specificity is unknown. Other DNA sequences in this sample translate to the same CDR3. Expressed TCRB transcripts were sequenced, since all the RNA that had been isolated was reverse transcribed. Profiling relied on immunoSEQ multiplex PCR, and the TCRdb table lists in-frame clones only, not all of them. There are about 900,000 clones in the sample; roughly 15% occur only once, and 0.02% to 0.025% lies in the top ten. Every single donor gave one heparinised blood draw, and these averaged roughly 100 mL. Populations isolated by sorting all had purity greater than 95%. The data derive from a study of beta chain features in type 1 diabetes. Study findings and constraints: Fewer junction insertions and more nucleotide deletions appeared in type 1 diabetes patients. The influence of HLA type on TCRB rearrangement stayed undetermined.

This receptor was identified in a young woman in good health. Material for sequencing was naive CD4+ T cells from blood.

CDR3 residues: CASSEGTYSYEQYF. CDR3 in DNA: TGTGCCAGCAGTGAGGGGACATACTCCTACGAGCAGTACTTC. The chain uses TRBV2 and TRBJ2-7; a possible D gene is TRBD1 (6 bases). The CDR3 is 14 amino acids. Trimming pared 3 bases from V and 0 bases from J, leaving 9 bases between. CDR1 and CDR2 (germline): SNHLY, FYNNEI.